A single sample gave rise to the 22 T cell receptor beta chains below, sequenced in a study of blood T cells in healthy people across ages. Primed by a sample-barcoded 5' primer and a J-beta primer mix, a second PCR proceeded for roughly 6 to 12 cycles. TCRdb re-called the 5' RACE reads with MiXCR, one entry per CDR3 protein. Among about 780,000 distinct CDR3 sequences, around two thirds were seen once, and the ten largest hold around 30%. Input material: blood. The source of these receptors is a young man in good health.

The chain has TRBV5-1 and TRBJ1-5; 7 bases line up with TRBD1. J was trimmed by 1 base and V by 6 bases; bases with no gene match: 7. The germline V gene has CDR1 SGHRS and CDR2 YFSETQ. The CDR3 length is 15 residues. CDR3 protein: CASTESGQSNQPQHF. The CDR3 DNA sequence: TGCGCCAGCACCGAGTCGGGACAGAGCAATCAGCCCCAGCATTTT. The full variable domain, rest sourced from reference TRBV5-1 and TRBJ1-5, is KAGVTQTPRYLIKTRGQQVTLSCSPISGHRSVSWYQQTPGQGLQFLFEYFSETQRNKGNFPGRFSGRQFSNSRSEMNVSTLELGDSALYLCASTESGQSNQPQHFGDGTRLSIL.

J is TRBJ1-6 and V is TRBV6-1, with D tentatively TRBD1 (6 bases). V was pared by 3 bases and J by 10 bases, with 13 bases between. The CDR3 sequence is 14 residues long. Germline V gene data show CDR1 as MNHNS and CDR2 as SASEGT. In DNA, the CDR3 is TGTGCCAGCAGTGAGACAGGAGGGGCCTCACCCCTCCACTTT. Protein product: CASSETGGASPLHF.

About this clonotype: The junction does not match germline at one end; this may be a read error. V and J are TRBV7-7 and TRBJ2-1; 9 positions match TRBD2. CDR1 SSHAT and CDR2 FNYEAQ come from the germline V gene (reference sequence). The CDR3 totals 16 residues. The CDR3 loop reads CASGLEASGGNNEQFF. DNA of the CDR3: TGTGCCAGCGGCTTAGAGGCGAGCGGGGGGAACAATGAGCAGTTCTTC.

This clonotype was seen only a few times. The rearrangement joins TRBV9 to TRBJ2-7, with 9 bases aligning to TRBD2. CDR1 is SGDLS and CDR2 is YYNGEE in the germline V gene. With 5 bases clipped from V and 7 bases from J, the junction kept 10 bases outside the gene matches. The CDR3 consists of 14 residues. CDR3 bases: TGTGCCAGCAGTCAAGCGGGGGGTTCACAAGAGCAGTACTTC. This encodes CASSQAGGSQEQYF.

This clonotype was counted ten times or more. The chain is built from TRBV27 and TRBJ2-7; TRBD2 is a possible D gene (6 bases). The CDR3 is 12 residues long. Germline lookup yields CDR1 MNHEY and CDR2 SMNVEV (reference sequence). The V gene lost 5 bases and the J gene lost 4 bases, with 9 bases spanning the gap. CDR3 in amino acids: CASSPGLYEQYF. The CDR3 DNA follows: TGTGCCAGCAGTCCGGGACTTTACGAGCAGTACTTC.

The rearrangement links TRBV30 to TRBJ1-5, with D unresolved. V dropped 1 base and J dropped 7 bases, with 11 bases sitting between them. Looked up from germline, CDR1 is GTSNPN and CDR2 is SVGIG (reference sequence). CDR3 length equals 13 residues. CDR3 nucleotide sequence: TGTGCCTGGAGTGGAGACACCTCGCAGCCCCAGCATTTT. It encodes CAWSGDTSQPQHF.

This chain links TRBV30 with TRBJ2-7, with D unclear. The J call may be in error: the DNA end matches TRBJ2-4 better. This CDR3 has 13 amino acids. The germline gives CDR1 GTSNPN, CDR2 SVGIG (reference sequence). This chain's CDR3 is CAWSLKDGNIQYF. In DNA form, the CDR3 reads TGTGCCTGGAGTCTGAAGGACGGAAACATTCAGTACTTC.

As regards this clonotype: One end of the junction does not line up with germline, which may come from a read error. The V gene is TRBV29-1, the J gene TRBJ2-1; D call uncertain. The CDR3 length is 14 residues. CDR1 is SQVTM and CDR2 is ANQGSEA in the germline V gene. The chain's CDR3 is CSVDRGARHNKQFF. The CDR3 DNA sequence: TGCAGCGTTGATCGCGGAGCCCGTCACAATAAGCAGTTCTTC.

V is TRBV30 and J is TRBJ2-3, with TRBD2 matching over 9 bases. This CDR3 is built from 16 residues. Germline V CDR1 and CDR2: GTSNPN, SVGIG (reference sequence). V lost 0 bases, J lost 5 bases, and 9 bases stayed unmatched. The CDR3 nucleotides read TGTGCCTGGAGTGTAAGCGGCGGGGGGGCCCGAGATACGCAGTATTTT. Protein: CAWSVSGGGARDTQYF.

The V call is TRBV29-1, the J call TRBJ1-1; 7 nucleotides match TRBD1. J was trimmed by 5 bases and V by 7 bases; bases with no gene match: 7. The V gene's germline CDR1 is SQVTM and CDR2 ANQGSEA. The CDR3 sequence is 12 residues long. CDR3 loop: CSATTGTTEAFF. CDR3 sequence (DNA): TGCAGCGCTACGACAGGGACGACTGAAGCTTTCTTT.

The J gene is TRBJ2-7, the V gene TRBV29-1; a possible D gene is TRBD2 (7 bases). The CDR3 extends over 16 amino acids. The germline V gene encodes CDR1 SQVTM and CDR2 ANQGSEA. V lost 6 bases and J 4 bases, leaving 25 bases between the germline ends. The CDR3 DNA reads as TGCAGCGTCCTTACCCTACGGGGGGCCTACGCATACGAGCAGTACTTC. This codes for CSVLTLRGAYAYEQYF.

This clonotype has just a few counts. The chain is built from TRBV27 and TRBJ2-1; the D is unclear. Trimming cost V 9 bases and J 12 bases, with 6 bases left between them. CDR1 and CDR2 (germline): MNHEY, SMNVEV (reference sequence). The CDR3 spans 8 residues. CDR3 loop: CARDGQFF. CDR3 sequence (DNA): TGTGCCAGGGACGGGCAGTTCTTC.

The J gene is TRBJ2-5, the V gene TRBV4-1; 8 bases align to TRBD2. Trimming cost V 4 bases and J 0 bases; bases outside gene matches: 7. CDR1 is MGHRA, CDR2 YSYEKL, per germline. The CDR3 spans 16 residues. The CDR3 region is CASSPQTSADQETQYF. The CDR3, as DNA: TGCGCCAGCAGCCCGCAGACTAGCGCGGACCAAGAGACCCAGTACTTC.

The chain employs TRBV15 and TRBJ1-4; D is perhaps TRBD1 (6 bases). This CDR3 comprises 12 residues. Germline-derived CDR1 and CDR2 are LNHNV and YYDKDF (reference sequence). The V end was cut by 1 base, the J end by 11 bases, with 8 bases between. In DNA form, the CDR3 reads TGTGCCACCAGCAGAGCAGGGGAGAAACTGTTTTTT. Protein sequence: CATSRAGEKLFF. The whole variable domain, remainder taken from reference TRBV15 and TRBJ1-4, is DAMVIQNPRYQVTQFGKPVTLSCSQTLNHNVMYWYQQKSSQAPKLLFHYYDKDFNNEADTPDNFQSRRPNTSFCFLDIRSPGLGDTAMYLCATSRAGEKLFFGSGTQLSVL.

This clonotype showed up just a few times. The chain is built from TRBV27 and TRBJ1-2; D uncertain. V was trimmed by 8 bases and J by 0 bases, leaving 13 bases between them. This CDR3 spans 14 amino acids. CDR1 and CDR2 from the germline V gene are MNHEY and SMNVEV (reference sequence). The chain's CDR3 is CASGGPGTNYGYTF. CDR3 bases: TGTGCCAGCGGAGGGCCAGGAACTAACTATGGCTACACCTTC.

V is TRBV20-1 and J is TRBJ2-3, with 7 bases matching TRBD2. With V trimmed by 5 bases and J by 2 bases, 7 bases remained unmatched. This CDR3 has 14 amino acids. From germline, CDR1 is DFQATT and CDR2 SNEGSKA (reference sequence). The CDR3, as DNA: TGCAGTGCTCAGAGCGGGGTGGTCACAGATACGCAGTATTTT. Encoded protein: CSAQSGVVTDTQYF.

This clonotype was seen only once. CDR3 in amino acids: CASSLGTGRYGYTF. Here the CDR3 DNA reads TGTGCCAGCAGCTTAGGGACAGGACGCTATGGCTACACCTTC. J is TRBJ1-2 and V is TRBV7-2, with 7 nucleotides matching TRBD1. Per the germline V gene, CDR1 is SGHTA and CDR2 is FQGNSA. The CDR3 extends over 14 amino acids. Trimming cost V 1 base and J 4 bases; bases outside gene matches: 3. The full variable domain, in which reference TRBV7-2 and TRBJ1-2 provide the parts outside the CDR3, is GAGVSQSPSNKVTEKGKDVELRCDPISGHTALYWYRQSLGQGLEFLIYFQGNSAPDKSGLPSDRFSAERTGGSVSTLTIQRTQQEDSAVYLCASSLGTGRYGYTFGSGTRLTVV.

The rearrangement uses TRBV6-5 and TRBJ1-4, with 10 bases that match TRBD1. V dropped 4 bases and J dropped 5; count of bases not matched to a gene: 7. Germline assignment: CDR1 MNHEY and CDR2 SVGAGI. The CDR3 has 16 amino acids. CDR3 nucleotides: TGTGCCAGCAGTTCAGCCCGGGACAGGGGAAATGAAAAACTGTTTTTT. Translated: CASSSARDRGNEKLFF.

This rearrangement joins TRBV7-2 to TRBJ2-7, with TRBD2 matching 7 bases. With 2 bases clipped from V and 0 bases from J, the junction kept 7 bases outside the gene matches. Germline V lookup: CDR1 SGHTA, CDR2 FQGNSA. The CDR3 has 16 residues. The CDR3 sequence is CASSLKGGGGSYEQYF. The CDR3 bases are TGTGCCAGCAGCTTAAAGGGCGGGGGAGGCTCCTACGAGCAGTACTTC.

This chain connects TRBV5-1 to TRBJ2-7; D uncertain. The V and J ends lost 0 bases and 3 bases respectively, with 16 bases between them. Germline V gene data show CDR1 as SGHRS and CDR2 as YFSETQ. CDR3 size: 16 residues. The chain's CDR3 is CASSLASSTVDYEQYF. As DNA, the CDR3 is TGCGCCAGCAGCTTGGCCTCGTCCACGGTGGACTACGAGCAGTACTTC. The full variable domain, completed using reference TRBV5-1 and TRBJ2-7, is KAGVTQTPRYLIKTRGQQVTLSCSPISGHRSVSWYQQTPGQGLQFLFEYFSETQRNKGNFPGRFSGRQFSNSRSEMNVSTLELGDSALYLCASSLASSTVDYEQYFGPGTRLTVT.

The V and J genes are TRBV28 and TRBJ2-5; D possibly corresponds to TRBD2 (6 bases). The CDR3 spans 15 residues. V lost 8 bases, J lost 4 bases, and 20 bases lay in between. Germline V gives CDR1 MDHEN, CDR2 SYDVKM. CDR3 DNA: TGTGCCAGCCTGCCGGGACTGACGACGAGAGAGACCCAGTACTTC. It codes for CASLPGLTTRETQYF.

The genes are TRBV6-5 and TRBJ2-5; D is undetermined. Germline assignment: CDR1 MNHEY and CDR2 SVGAGI. The V end was cut by 7 bases, the J end by 4 bases, with 13 bases between. CDR3 length equals 13 residues. DNA for the CDR3: TGTGCCAGCACCTTAGGACGAGCAGAGACCCAGTACTTC. It translates to CASTLGRAETQYF.